This TCR beta chain was obtained from a study of shared clonotypes between healthy human individuals (TCRdb year 2020). Broadly, across the study: The cohort comprised two women and a few men aged 18 to 49 years. Per donor, three plates each were used for CD4 naive and CD4 memory, two for CD8 naive, and one for CD8 memory. Each donor's leukapheresis produced roughly between roughly 0.9 and 8.9 billion PBMCs. The study deeply sequenced blood TCR repertoires of about 5 healthy adults to estimate repertoire size and the extent of clonotype sharing between individuals. Libraries were prepared and TCR repertoires were sequenced by different laboratories using diverse techniques, in order to increase sequencing depth and limit assay-specific biases. What the authors observed across the whole study: Compared with non-shared clonotypes, clonotypes shared by all four sorted-subset donors had higher generation probabilities. Sampling was limited to blood, and TCR repertoires in tissue likely differ from TCR repertoires in blood. Because the study included a small number of donors, the genetic and exposure-history diversity represented was limited. Naive subsets generally had larger estimated clonotype richness than memory subsets. Rarefaction of sorted-subset datasets indicated incomplete sequencing despite the large sequencing depth. Pairwise subsampling led to the expectation that sequencing depth would affect the degree of clonotype sharing among donors. Sharing across four donors was observed for around 4.8% of naive CD4, 3.5% of naive CD8, 2% to 2.5% of memory CD4, and around 0.4% of memory CD8 clonotypes.

Of note for this clone: There is no known antigen for this receptor. No qualities accompany the bases; no much larger clone lies one base away.

The donors were healthy, HIV-negative adults who had no recently reported acute infections or vaccinations. Only Caucasian adults living in Nashville, Tennessee, USA were represented among the donors. CD4+ T cells were enriched by magnetic negative selection, after which naive cells were positively selected on CD45RA and the negative fraction was taken as the memory subset. Blood was collected by leukapheresis, and PBMCs were isolated by Ficoll-Histopaque density gradient centrifugation and then cryopreserved in liquid nitrogen vapor phase. Analytical flow cytometry was used to check the purity and quantity of each magnetically sorted T cell population. Each sorted fraction had its genomic DNA isolated and then quantified by UV absorbance on a Nanodrop 2000c. V loses 10 bases, J loses 2 bases, and the germline ends lie 15 bases apart. CDR1 LNHDA and CDR2 SQIVND are derived from the germline V gene (reference sequence). Counted from cysteine to phenylalanine, this CDR3 has 13 amino acids. Just the 39-base CDR3 DNA is kept, in frame starting at base 1.

Using the deep immunoSEQ assay, TCR CDR3 regions were amplified from genomic DNA by multiplex PCR. Extracted genomic DNA from each cell subset was distributed evenly across all wells of several immunoSEQ 96-well plates, and each plate was treated as a replicate. For sorted subsets, around 200 ng genomic DNA, equal to some 30,000 T cell genomes, was loaded into each replicate PCR. Purified libraries were quantified with a Qubit 3.0 fluorometer, sized on a Bioanalyzer 2100, and re-quantified with the KAPA Library Quantification kit. A separate single-read 150-cycle Illumina NextSeq 550 flow cell was used to sequence each immunoSEQ 96-well plate. In the paper's pipeline: Because the immunoSEQ output held only junctional sequences and lacked quality scores, the filtering could not match the filtering applied to full-length reads. Sequences were annotated with PyIR, a Python wrapper for IgBLAST v1.9, and V/J genes and CDR3 were assigned using IMGT germline references. Any read was removed if the V/J assignment was weak (E-value above 1e-6), the CDR3 was missing, or the read contained stop codons, out-of-frame junctions, or ambiguous translated residues. V3J clonotypes were defined as sequences sharing an identical inferred V gene, J gene, and CDR3 amino acid sequence. Percentage overlap between repertoires was calculated by dividing the number of shared unique clonotypes by the size of the smaller repertoire. Richness of each repertoire was evaluated using RTK rarefaction, the Chao1 estimator, and Recon v2.1 estimates of unobserved clonotypes. OLGA was used to compute generation probabilities for all TCRbeta clonotypes that the gDNA method yielded from a handful of donors. TCRdb's version of the immuneACCESS table is confined to in-frame rearrangements and falls short of the full clone set. An unresolved V gene accounts for under half of the shortfall where checked; the remainder is of unknown origin. V, J and clone size are taken as reported in that table, and D and trimming were inferred from the DNA itself. The sample has over a million clones on record, around 76% of them singletons. About 1.5% of the sample lies in the top ten.

Sequencing was performed on memory CD4+ T cells sorted from blood. This sample's cell subset or site label indicates: CD45RA-negative fraction. The rearrangement joined TRBV19 to TRBJ2-7; the D segment may tentatively be TRBD1 or TRBD2, each giving 5 matched bases. The source is a man between 18 and 35 years old in good health. The bases are TGTGCCACCCTGGGTGGGGGTACCTACGAGCAGTACTTC. It specifies CATLGGGTYEQYF. Full variable domain (CDR3 extended with the reference TRBV19 and TRBJ2-7 proteins): DGGITQSPKYLFRKEGQNVTLSCEQNLNHDAMYWYRQDPGQGLRLIYYSQIVNDFQKGDIAEGYSVSREKKESFPLTVTSAQKNPTAFYLCATLGGGTYEQYFGPGTRLTVT.